This is a list of T cell receptor beta chains from one sample in a study of blood T cell repertoires in COVID-19. The method was immunoSEQ multiplex PCR; TCRdb's version includes in-frame clones alone and lacks a portion of them. The sample gives about 220,000 clones, approximately 86% of which show up once; 10% is in the top ten. Sequencing input: peripheral blood. These TCRs come from a woman aged 45 to 65 with COVID-19, enrolled during active disease. The CDR3 runs from the conserved cysteine through the conserved F or W. The D gene is left open where the match is weak. A row's size may be missing; if present it is once, few, many or a size class.

V	D	size	J	CDR3	DNA
TRBV18	NA	NA	TRBJ2-7	CASSPRRAGPYEQYF	TGTGCCAGCTCACCAAGGAGGGCCGGCCCCTACGAGCAGTACTTC
TRBV10-1	TRBD1	NA	TRBJ1-4	CASSSGTGVFGKLFF	TGCGCCAGCAGTTCCGGGACAGGGGTTTTCGGAAAACTGTTTTTT
TRBV14	NA	NA	TRBJ1-2	CASSQDRGSRGYTF	TGTGCCAGCAGCCAAGATCGGGGGTCCAGGGGCTACACCTTC
TRBV5-6	NA	NA	TRBJ2-1	CASSSLGAAVKFF	TGTGCCAGCAGCTCGTTGGGCGCAGCCGTGAAGTTCTTC
TRBV7-9	TRBD1	few	TRBJ1-5	CASSFGQATGEPQHF	TGTGCCAGCAGCTTCGGACAGGCTACCGGGGAGCCCCAGCATTTT
TRBV12-5	TRBD1	NA	TRBJ1-6	CASGLEAGGSPLHF	TGTGCTAGTGGTTTGGAGGCAGGGGGGTCACCCCTCCACTTT
TRBV6-6	TRBD2	once	TRBJ2-3	CASTVTSGASTDTQYF	TGTGCCAGCACTGTGACTAGCGGGGCTAGCACAGATACGCAGTATTTT
TRBV5-4	NA	NA	TRBJ1-2	CASSLASGQLYGYTF	TGTGCCAGCAGCTTGGCCAGCGGACAGTTATATGGCTACACCTTC
TRBV3-1/TRBV3-2	TRBD2	NA	TRBJ2-3	CASSIRRGGASDTQYF	TGTGCCAGCAGCATTCGTCGGGGGGGGGCCTCGGATACGCAGTATTTT
TRBV18	NA	NA	TRBJ2-2	CASSPQGTNTGELFF	TGTGCCAGCTCACCACAGGGGACGAACACCGGGGAGCTGTTTTTT
TRBV6-1	TRBD2	NA	TRBJ2-1	CASSEGGLDGDEQFF	TGTGCCAGCAGTGAAGGGGGACTAGATGGCGATGAGCAGTTCTTC
TRBV5-1	TRBD2	few	TRBJ2-2	CASPGLAGGPGTGELFF	TGCGCCAGCCCGGGACTAGCGGGGGGGCCGGGCACCGGGGAGCTGTTTTTT
TRBV5-8	NA	few	TRBJ1-1	CASSLRGGRTEAFF	TGTGCCAGCAGCTTGCGGGGTGGTAGAACTGAAGCTTTCTTT
TRBV14	NA	NA	TRBJ1-1	CASSPRNAGTEAFF	TGTGCCAGCAGCCCTCGGAACGCGGGGACTGAAGCTTTCTTT
TRBV2	NA	NA	TRBJ1-2	CASSRLGGRETF	TGTGCCAGCTCGCGACTCGGGGGAAGAGAAACCTTC
TRBV19	NA	NA	TRBJ1-1	CASSIFSPWGEAEAFF	TGTGCCAGTAGTATATTTTCCCCCTGGGGCGAGGCTGAAGCTTTCTTT
TRBV19	NA	NA	TRBJ1-1	CASSIGAEAFF	TGTGCCAGTAGTATCGGGGCTGAAGCTTTCTTT
TRBV5-1	TRBD1	NA	TRBJ2-3	CASSPDYRDRRGTQYF	TGCGCCAGCAGCCCTGACTACCGGGACAGGCGAGGTACGCAGTATTTT
TRBV2	NA	NA	TRBJ2-3	CASSAGLSTDTQYF	TGTGCCAGCAGTGCAGGACTGAGCACAGATACGCAGTATTTT
TRBV30	NA	NA	TRBJ2-7	CAWSPTSYEQYF	TGTGCCTGGAGCCCCACCAGCTACGAGCAGTACTTC
TRBV30	NA	NA	TRBJ1-2	CAWSRRATTIYGYTF	TGTGCCTGGAGCCGCCGCGCTACTACAATCTATGGCTACACCTTC
TRBV6-6	NA	NA	TRBJ1-2	CASSPGGANYGYTF	TGTGCCAGCAGCCCCGGAGGTGCTAACTATGGCTACACCTTC
TRBV12-3/TRBV12-4	NA	NA	TRBJ1-2	CASSLGALYGYTF	TGTGCCAGCAGTTTGGGGGCCCTCTATGGCTACACCTTC
TRBV19	TRBD1	NA	TRBJ1-5	CASSLLTGDSNQPQHF	TGTGCCAGTAGTCTATTGACAGGGGATAGCAATCAGCCCCAGCATTTT
TRBV28	NA	once	TRBJ2-7	CASSLRTRGEQYF	TGTGCCAGCAGTTTAAGGACCCGGGGCGAGCAGTACTTC
TRBV6-5	TRBD2	NA	TRBJ2-3	CASRLASGVTDTQYF	TGTGCCAGCAGATTGGCTAGCGGGGTCACAGATACGCAGTATTTT
TRBV10-2	NA	NA	TRBJ2-2	CASRPTGTNFPGELFF	TGCGCCAGCAGACCCACCGGGACAAATTTCCCCGGGGAGCTGTTTTTT
TRBV7-2	TRBD1	NA	TRBJ2-1	CASSFRTGAYNEQFF	TGTGCCAGCAGCTTTAGGACAGGGGCTTACAATGAGCAGTTCTTC
TRBV19	NA	NA	TRBJ1-2	CASSPPIRVRANYGYTF	TGTGCCAGTAGTCCTCCCATCAGGGTCAGAGCAAACTATGGCTACACCTTC
TRBV19	NA	NA	TRBJ2-3	CASSMARPDTQYF	TGTGCCAGTAGTATGGCCAGGCCAGATACGCAGTATTTT
TRBV5-5	TRBD1	NA	TRBJ1-4	CASSPGTGGNEKLFF	TGTGCCAGCAGCCCGGGGACAGGGGGCAATGAAAAACTGTTTTTT
TRBV7-2	NA	NA	TRBJ1-2	CASSLGWDTRGYTF	TGTGCCAGCAGCTTGGGCTGGGACACCCGTGGCTACACCTTC